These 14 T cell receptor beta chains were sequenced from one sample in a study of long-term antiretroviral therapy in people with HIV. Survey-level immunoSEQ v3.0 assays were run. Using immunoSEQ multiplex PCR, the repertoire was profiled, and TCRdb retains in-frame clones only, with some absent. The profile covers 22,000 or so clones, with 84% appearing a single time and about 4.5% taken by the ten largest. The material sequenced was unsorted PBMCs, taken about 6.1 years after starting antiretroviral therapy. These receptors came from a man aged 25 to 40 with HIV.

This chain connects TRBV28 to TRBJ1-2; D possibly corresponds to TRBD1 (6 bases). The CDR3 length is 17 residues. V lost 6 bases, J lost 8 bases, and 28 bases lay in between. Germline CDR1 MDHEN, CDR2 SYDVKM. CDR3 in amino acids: CASSPFWGPVPNWGYTF. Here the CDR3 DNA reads TGTGCCAGCAGCCCCTTTTGGGGGCCGGTTCCCAACTGGGGCTACACCTTC.

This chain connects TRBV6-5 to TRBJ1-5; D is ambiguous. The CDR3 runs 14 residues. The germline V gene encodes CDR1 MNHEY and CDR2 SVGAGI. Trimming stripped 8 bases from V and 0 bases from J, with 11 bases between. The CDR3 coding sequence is TGTGCCAGCGGGCCAGGAGGTAGCAATCAGCCCCAGCATTTT. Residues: CASGPGGSNQPQHF.

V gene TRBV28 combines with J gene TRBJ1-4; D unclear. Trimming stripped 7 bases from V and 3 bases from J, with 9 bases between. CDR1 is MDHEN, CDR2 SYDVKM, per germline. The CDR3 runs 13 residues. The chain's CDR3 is CASIGSPNEKLFF. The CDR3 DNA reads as TGTGCCAGCATCGGCAGTCCTAATGAAAAACTGTTTTTT.

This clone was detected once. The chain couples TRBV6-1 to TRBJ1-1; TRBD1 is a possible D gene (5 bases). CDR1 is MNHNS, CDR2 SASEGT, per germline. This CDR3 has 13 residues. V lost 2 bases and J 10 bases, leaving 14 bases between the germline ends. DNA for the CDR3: TGTGCCAGCAGTGAAAGCGGGCAGGGACGAGCTTTCTTT. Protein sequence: CASSESGQGRAFF.

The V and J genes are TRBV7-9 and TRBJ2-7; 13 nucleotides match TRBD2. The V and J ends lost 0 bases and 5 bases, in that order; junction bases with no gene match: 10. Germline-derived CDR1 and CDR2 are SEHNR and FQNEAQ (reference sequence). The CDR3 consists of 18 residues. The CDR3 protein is CASSLALTRTSGSHEQYF. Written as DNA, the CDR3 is TGTGCCAGCAGCTTAGCCTTAACTCGGACTAGCGGGAGTCACGAGCAGTACTTC.

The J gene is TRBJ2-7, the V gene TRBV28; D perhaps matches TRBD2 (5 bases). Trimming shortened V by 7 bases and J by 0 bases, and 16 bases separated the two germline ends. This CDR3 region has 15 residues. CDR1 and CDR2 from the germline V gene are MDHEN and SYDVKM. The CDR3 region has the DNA TGTGCCAGCACCGCTTTGAAAGAGGGCTCCTACGAGCAGTACTTC. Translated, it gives CASTALKEGSYEQYF.

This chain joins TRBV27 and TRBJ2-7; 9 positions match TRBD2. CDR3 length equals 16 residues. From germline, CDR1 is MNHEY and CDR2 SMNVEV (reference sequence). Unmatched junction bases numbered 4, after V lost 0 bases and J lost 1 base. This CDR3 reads CASSLSSSGGSYEQYF. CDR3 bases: TGTGCCAGCAGTTTATCGAGTAGCGGGGGATCCTACGAGCAGTACTTC.

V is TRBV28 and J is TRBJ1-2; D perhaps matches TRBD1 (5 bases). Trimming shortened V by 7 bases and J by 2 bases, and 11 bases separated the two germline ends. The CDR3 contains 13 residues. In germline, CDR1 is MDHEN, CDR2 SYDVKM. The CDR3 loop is CASKTTGNYGYTF. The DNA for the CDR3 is TGTGCCAGCAAAACTACAGGAAACTATGGCTACACCTTC.

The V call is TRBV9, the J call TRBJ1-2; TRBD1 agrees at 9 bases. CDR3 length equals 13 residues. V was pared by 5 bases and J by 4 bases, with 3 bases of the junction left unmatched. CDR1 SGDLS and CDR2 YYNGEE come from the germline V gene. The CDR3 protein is CASRVTGGYGYTF. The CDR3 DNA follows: TGTGCCAGCAGGGTGACAGGGGGCTATGGCTACACCTTC.

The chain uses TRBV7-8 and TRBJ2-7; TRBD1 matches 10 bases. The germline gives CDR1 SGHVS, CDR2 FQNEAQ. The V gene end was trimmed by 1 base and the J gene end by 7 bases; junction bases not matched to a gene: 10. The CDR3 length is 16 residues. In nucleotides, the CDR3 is TGTGCCAGCAGCTTAGGAAAGACAGGGGGCTTAGGAGAGCAGTACTTC. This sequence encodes CASSLGKTGGLGEQYF.

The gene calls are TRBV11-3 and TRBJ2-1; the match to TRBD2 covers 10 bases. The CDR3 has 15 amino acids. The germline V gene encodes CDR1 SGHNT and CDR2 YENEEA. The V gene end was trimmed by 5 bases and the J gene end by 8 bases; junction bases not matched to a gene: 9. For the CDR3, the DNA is TGTGCCAGCAGCCCGGGACTAGCGAGTAGCGATGAGCAGTTCTTC. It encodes CASSPGLASSDEQFF.

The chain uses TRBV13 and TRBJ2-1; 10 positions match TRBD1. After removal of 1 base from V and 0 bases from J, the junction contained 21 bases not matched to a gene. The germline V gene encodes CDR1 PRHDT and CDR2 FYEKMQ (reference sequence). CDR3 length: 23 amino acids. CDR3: CASSLVSLGQGTGALSSYNEQFF. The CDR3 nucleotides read TGTGCCAGCAGCTTAGTCTCCCTTGGTCAGGGGACAGGGGCCCTGAGCTCCTACAATGAGCAGTTCTTC.

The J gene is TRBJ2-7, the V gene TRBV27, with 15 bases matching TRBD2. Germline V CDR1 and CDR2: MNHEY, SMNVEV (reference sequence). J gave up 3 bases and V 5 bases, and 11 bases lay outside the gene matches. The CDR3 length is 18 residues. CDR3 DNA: TGTGCCAGCAGTCGGACGGGGACTAGCGGGGGGACGGGCTACGAGCAGTACTTC. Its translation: CASSRTGTSGGTGYEQYF.

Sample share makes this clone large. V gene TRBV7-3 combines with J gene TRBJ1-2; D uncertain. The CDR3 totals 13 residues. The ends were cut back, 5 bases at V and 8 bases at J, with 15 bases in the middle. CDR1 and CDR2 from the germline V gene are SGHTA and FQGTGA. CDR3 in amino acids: CASSPGGSGGYTF. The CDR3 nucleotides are TGTGCCAGCAGCCCCGGAGGATCAGGCGGCTACACCTTC.